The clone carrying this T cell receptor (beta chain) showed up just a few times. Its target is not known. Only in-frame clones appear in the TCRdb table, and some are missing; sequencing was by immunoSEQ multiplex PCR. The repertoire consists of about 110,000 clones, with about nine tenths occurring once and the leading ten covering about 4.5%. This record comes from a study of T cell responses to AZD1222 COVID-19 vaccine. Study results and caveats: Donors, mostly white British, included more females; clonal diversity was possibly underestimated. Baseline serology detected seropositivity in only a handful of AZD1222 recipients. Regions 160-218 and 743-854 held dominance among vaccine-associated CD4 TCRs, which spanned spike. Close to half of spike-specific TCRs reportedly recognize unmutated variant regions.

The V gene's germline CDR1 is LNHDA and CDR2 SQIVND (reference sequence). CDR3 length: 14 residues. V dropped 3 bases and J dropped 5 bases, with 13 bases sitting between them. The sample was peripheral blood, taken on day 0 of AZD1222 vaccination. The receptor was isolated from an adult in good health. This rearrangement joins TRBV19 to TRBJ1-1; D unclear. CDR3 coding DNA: TGTGCCAGTAGTATTACAGTCGGGTTGACTGAAGCTTTCTTT. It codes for CASSITVGLTEAFF.